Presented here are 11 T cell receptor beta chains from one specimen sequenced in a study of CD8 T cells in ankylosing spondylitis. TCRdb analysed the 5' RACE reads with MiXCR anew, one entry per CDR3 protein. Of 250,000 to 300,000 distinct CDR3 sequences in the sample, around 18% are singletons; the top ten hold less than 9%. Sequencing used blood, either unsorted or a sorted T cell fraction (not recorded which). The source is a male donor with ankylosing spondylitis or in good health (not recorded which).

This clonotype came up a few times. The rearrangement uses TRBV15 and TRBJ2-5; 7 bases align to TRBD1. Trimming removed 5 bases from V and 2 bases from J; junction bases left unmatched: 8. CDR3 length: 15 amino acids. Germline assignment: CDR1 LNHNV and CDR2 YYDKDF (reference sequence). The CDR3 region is CATSAAPDRQETQYF. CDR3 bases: TGTGCCACCAGCGCTGCCCCGGACAGGCAAGAGACCCAGTACTTC.

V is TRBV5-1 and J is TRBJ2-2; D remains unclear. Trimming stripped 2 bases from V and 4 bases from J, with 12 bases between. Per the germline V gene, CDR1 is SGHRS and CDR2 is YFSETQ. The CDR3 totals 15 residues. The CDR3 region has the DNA TGCGCCAGCAGCTTTTGGGGTGCGAGCACCGGGGAGCTGTTTTTT. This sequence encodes CASSFWGASTGELFF.

The CDR3, as DNA: TGTGCCAGCAGCCAAGAGTTCGGGTCCTCCTACACCGGGGAGCTGTTTTTT. This codes for CASSQEFGSSYTGELFF. The V and J genes are TRBV3-1 and TRBJ2-2; D is undetermined. CDR3 length equals 17 residues. With 0 bases removed from V and 3 bases from J, the gap between germline ends came to 14 bases. From germline, CDR1 is LGHDT and CDR2 YNNKEL (reference sequence).

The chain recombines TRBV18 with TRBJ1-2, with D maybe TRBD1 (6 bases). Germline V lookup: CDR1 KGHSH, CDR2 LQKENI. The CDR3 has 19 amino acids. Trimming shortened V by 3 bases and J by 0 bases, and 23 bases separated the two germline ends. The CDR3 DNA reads TGTGCCAGCTCACCGCTTAAGGACCGCCTGAGGGGGGCTAACTATGGCTACACCTTC. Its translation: CASSPLKDRLRGANYGYTF.

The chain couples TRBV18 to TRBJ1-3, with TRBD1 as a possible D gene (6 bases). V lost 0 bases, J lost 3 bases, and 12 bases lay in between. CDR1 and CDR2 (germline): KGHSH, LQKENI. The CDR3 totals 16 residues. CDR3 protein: CASSPPGASYGNTIYF. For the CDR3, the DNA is TGTGCCAGCTCACCACCGGGGGCGAGTTATGGAAACACCATATATTTT.

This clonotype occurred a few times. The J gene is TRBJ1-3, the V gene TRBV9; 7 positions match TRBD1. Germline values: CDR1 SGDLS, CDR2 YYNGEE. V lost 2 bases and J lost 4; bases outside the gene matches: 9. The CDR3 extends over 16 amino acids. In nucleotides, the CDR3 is TGTGCCAGCAGCGTGGACGACAGGGATCCCGGAAACACCATATATTTT. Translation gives CASSVDDRDPGNTIYF. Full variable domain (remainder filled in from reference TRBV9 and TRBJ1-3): DSGVTQTPKHLITATGQRVTLRCSPRSGDLSVYWYQQSLDQGLQFLIQYYNGEERAKGNILERFSAQQFPDLHSELNLSSLELGDSALYFCASSVDDRDPGNTIYFGEGSWLTVV.

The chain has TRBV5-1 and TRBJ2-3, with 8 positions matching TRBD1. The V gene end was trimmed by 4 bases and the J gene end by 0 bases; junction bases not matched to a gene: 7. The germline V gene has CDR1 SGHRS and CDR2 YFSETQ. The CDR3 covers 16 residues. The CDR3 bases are TGCGCCAGCAGCATCGGACAGGGCTCTAGCACAGATACGCAGTATTTT. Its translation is CASSIGQGSSTDTQYF.

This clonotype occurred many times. CDR3 protein: CASIGGRDNQPQHF. CDR3 nucleotide sequence: TGTGCCAGCATAGGGGGAAGGGACAATCAGCCCCAGCATTTT. The rearrangement uses TRBV6-4 and TRBJ1-5; maybe TRBD1 (6 bases). Germline V lookup: CDR1 MRHNA, CDR2 SNTAGT. This CDR3 is built from 14 residues. V gave up 7 bases and J gave up 3 bases, with 13 bases separating them.

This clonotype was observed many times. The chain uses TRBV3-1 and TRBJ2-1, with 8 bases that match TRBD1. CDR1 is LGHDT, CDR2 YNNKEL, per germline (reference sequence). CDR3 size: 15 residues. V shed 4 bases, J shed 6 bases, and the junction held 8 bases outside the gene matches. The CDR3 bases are TGTGCCAGCAGCCCCCGTCAGGGGGCGATCAATGAGCAGTTCTTC. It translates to CASSPRQGAINEQFF.

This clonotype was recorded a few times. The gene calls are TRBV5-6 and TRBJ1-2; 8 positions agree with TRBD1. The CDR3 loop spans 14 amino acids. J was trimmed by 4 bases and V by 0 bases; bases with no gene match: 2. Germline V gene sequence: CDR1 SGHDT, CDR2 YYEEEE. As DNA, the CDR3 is TGTGCCAGCAGCTTGGGGGACAGGCGCTATGGCTACACCTTC. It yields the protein CASSLGDRRYGYTF.

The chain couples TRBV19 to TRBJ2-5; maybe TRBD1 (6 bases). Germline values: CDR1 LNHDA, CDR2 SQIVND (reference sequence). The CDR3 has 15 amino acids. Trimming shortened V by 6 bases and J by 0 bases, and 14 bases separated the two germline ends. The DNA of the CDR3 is TGTGCCAGTAGCCCCGGGACACAGCACCAAGAGACCCAGTACTTC. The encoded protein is CASSPGTQHQETQYF. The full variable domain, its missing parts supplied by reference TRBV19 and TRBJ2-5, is DGGITQSPKYLFRKEGQNVTLSCEQNLNHDAMYWYRQDPGQGLRLIYYSQIVNDFQKGDIAEGYSVSREKKESFPLTVTSAQKNPTAFYLCASSPGTQHQETQYFGPGTRLLVL.